Listed below are T cell receptor beta chains from one sample, sequenced in a study of identical twins. TCRdb reprocessed the 5' RACE reads with MiXCR, giving one entry per CDR3 protein. The sample records about 240,000 distinct CDR3 sequences, approximately 12% being singletons. This sample was shared with a second study, whose subject was yellow fever vaccine responses in identical twins.

Sequenced material: memory (CD45RO+) T cells sorted from blood. Receptors were obtained from a woman aged 18-29 years in good health. Both conserved end residues are part of each CDR3. The D gene is left open where the match is weak. Expanded clones are given a class, and other clones once, few, many or no size at all.

j_call,d_call,v_call,clone_size,cdr3_nt,cdr3_aa
TRBJ2-5,-,TRBV24-1,-,TGTGCCACCAGTGATCCCCAGGGGCAAGAGACCCAGTACTTC,CATSDPQGQETQYF
TRBJ2-2,-,TRBV24-1,many,TGTGCCACCAGTGATAACAGGGAGGCCGGGGAGCTGTTTTTT,CATSDNREAGELFF
TRBJ2-7,TRBD2,TRBV9,-,TGTGCCAGCAGCGACTTAGCGGGACGGGAGGGCGAGCAGTACTTC,CASSDLAGREGEQYF
TRBJ1-1,-,TRBV5-6,many,TGTGCCAGCAGCCTCGGGCAGGGGACCATGAACACTGAAGCTTTCTTT,CASSLGQGTMNTEAFF
TRBJ1-5,-,TRBV18,-,TGTGCCAGCTCACCTGGGAGAAACAATCAGCCCCAGCATTTT,CASSPGRNNQPQHF
TRBJ2-2,TRBD2,TRBV6-5,-,TGTGCCAGCAGTTCCGGAACTAGCGGGGGGAACACCGGGGAGCTGTTTTTT,CASSSGTSGGNTGELFF
TRBJ2-1,TRBD2,TRBV6-5,few,TGTGCCAGCAGTGGAAGTGAGAGCGGGGGGGCCCAGCAGTTCTTC,CASSGSESGGAQQFF
TRBJ2-4,-,TRBV7-9,many,TGTGCCAGCAGCTTACTCGGGGGACTAGCCAAAAACATTCAGTACTTC,CASSLLGGLAKNIQYF
TRBJ2-3,TRBD2,TRBV20-1,-,TGCAGTGCTAACCTAGCGGGAATGGGTACGCAGTATTTT,CSANLAGMGTQYF
TRBJ1-4,-,TRBV5-5,-,TGTGCCAGCAGCTTGGAAACGGGGCGCTATGAAAAACTGTTTTTT,CASSLETGRYEKLFF
TRBJ1-5,-,TRBV20-1,many,TGCAGTGCCCGTAGTAGCAATCAGCCCCAGCATTTT,CSARSSNQPQHF
TRBJ2-5,TRBD1,TRBV7-6,-,TGTGCCAGCAGCGGCCCCGGGACAGGGGGCTTAGAGACCCAGTACTTC,CASSGPGTGGLETQYF
TRBJ1-1,TRBD1,TRBV29-1,few,TGCAGCGTTGTTAAGGGGGCGCGAGGAACTGAAGCTTTCTTT,CSVVKGARGTEAFF
TRBJ2-3,TRBD1,TRBV20-1,-,TGCAGTGCTAGCCCAGACCGGGACAGGGTAGCAGATACGCAGTATTTT,CSASPDRDRVADTQYF
TRBJ2-5,-,TRBV21-1,-,TGTGCAGATCGGCAAGAAGAGACCCAGTACTTC,CADRQEETQYF
TRBJ2-2,TRBD2,TRBV3-1,few,TGTGCCAGCGGGGGGGCCGGGGAGCTGTTTTTT,CASGGAGELFF
TRBJ2-7,-,TRBV5-1,-,TGCGCCAGCAGCCCGGTGGAGCCAGGGTCCAAGCAGTACTTC,CASSPVEPGSKQYF
TRBJ2-7,-,TRBV4-2,many,TGTGCCAGCAGCCAGGAGACTGCCGCCTCATCCTACGAGCAGTACTTC,CASSQETAASSYEQYF
TRBJ2-1,TRBD2,TRBV20-1,-,TGCAGTGCTAGACCGGCTAGCGGGGGAAGTGACAATGAGCAGTTCTTC,CSARPASGGSDNEQFF
TRBJ2-2,-,TRBV16,few,TGTGCCAGCAGCCATGACAGGGAGGGGCACACCGGGGAGCTGTTTTTT,CASSHDREGHTGELFF
TRBJ2-3,TRBD2,TRBV7-2,-,TGTGCCAGCAGCTTAGCGGCCGGCACTAGCGGGGGGAGGGATACGCAGTATTTT,CASSLAAGTSGGRDTQYF
TRBJ2-5,-,TRBV7-9,-,TGTGCCAGCAGCTCTCAACGGACAGTACAAGAGACCCAGTACTTC,CASSSQRTVQETQYF
TRBJ2-3,-,TRBV12-3/TRBV12-4,few,TGTGCCAGCACCTTACGCTCGCGCACAGATACGCAGTATTTT,CASTLRSRTDTQYF
TRBJ2-7,-,TRBV20-1,-,TGCAGTGCAGGAGAGGGACACCCCTACGAGCAGTACTTC,CSAGEGHPYEQYF
TRBJ2-2,-,TRBV28,-,TGTGCCAGCAGTTTAGGGACGTTCACTGGGGAGCTGTTTTTT,CASSLGTFTGELFF
TRBJ2-7,TRBD1,TRBV3-1,many,TGTGCCAGCAGCCAAGGGGACAGCGAGCAGTACTTC,CASSQGDSEQYF
TRBJ2-7,TRBD2,TRBV3-1,-,TGTGCCAGCAGCCATCGGACTAGCGTATTACCCGAGCAGTACTTC,CASSHRTSVLPEQYF
TRBJ1-4,TRBD1,TRBV7-2,few,TGTGCCAGCAGCTTATTTTCAGGGGGCGGTGAAAAACTGTTTTTT,CASSLFSGGGEKLFF
TRBJ2-1,TRBD1,TRBV6-1,few,TGTGCCAGCAGAAGGGACAGGGGGTTTGCCTCCTACAATGAGCAGTTCTTC,CASRRDRGFASYNEQFF
TRBJ2-7,TRBD1,TRBV27,few,TGTGCCAGCAGTAACCCCCTCAGGGGGCTGAACGAGCAGTACTTC,CASSNPLRGLNEQYF
TRBJ2-5,-,TRBV10-3,few,TGTGCCACGGCAATCAGGGGGGTAGAGACCCAGTACTTC,CATAIRGVETQYF
TRBJ2-3,-,TRBV20-1,many,TGCAGTGCTAGACAGGACAACTTGGGGGGAGATACGCAGTATTTT,CSARQDNLGGDTQYF
TRBJ1-5,-,TRBV6-5,-,TGTGCCAGCAGTTCCGGGAAGGGCAATCAGCCCCAGCATTTT,CASSSGKGNQPQHF
TRBJ1-2,TRBD1,TRBV3-1,-,TGTGCCAGCAGCCAAGGACAGGGCTATGGCTACACCTTC,CASSQGQGYGYTF
TRBJ2-1,-,TRBV12-3/TRBV12-4,many,TGTGCCAGCAGTTTGGTCCTGGGGTTATACAATGAGCAGTTCTTC,CASSLVLGLYNEQFF
TRBJ2-3,-,TRBV5-1,many,TGCGCCAGCAGCTTGTTCGGAGCTAGCACAGATACGCAGTATTTT,CASSLFGASTDTQYF
TRBJ2-5,TRBD2,TRBV3-1,few,TGTGCCAGCAGCCAAGATATAGCGGGGGGGCGGGAGACCCAGTACTTC,CASSQDIAGGRETQYF
TRBJ1-2,-,TRBV12-3/TRBV12-4,few,TGTGCCAGCAGTCAAAGGGCATCATGGGGAGGCTACACCTTC,CASSQRASWGGYTF
TRBJ2-3,TRBD2,TRBV5-1,many,TGCGCCAGCAGCTTCACTAGCGGGAGTTCAGATACGCAGTATTTT,CASSFTSGSSDTQYF
TRBJ2-7,TRBD2,TRBV4-2,few,TGTGCCAGCAGCTACGGGACTAGCGGATCCTACGAGCAGTACTTC,CASSYGTSGSYEQYF
TRBJ2-1,TRBD2,TRBV4-3,few,TGCGCCAGCAGCCCTAGCGGGCCCGGACAGCCCAATGAGCAGTTCTTC,CASSPSGPGQPNEQFF
TRBJ2-2,-,TRBV19,-,TGTGCCAGTATCCGGTCCGCGAACACCGGGGAGCTGTTTTTT,CASIRSANTGELFF
TRBJ1-2,-,TRBV5-6,-,TGTGCCAGCGGCTCCGGGCTCGACTATGGCTACACCTTC,CASGSGLDYGYTF
TRBJ2-3,TRBD2,TRBV7-9,many,TGTGCCAGCAGCCCTGGGCTAGCGGGGCCCCGAGAAACGCAGTATTTT,CASSPGLAGPRETQYF
TRBJ2-6,-,TRBV7-6,-,TGTGCCAGCAGCTTAAGGGGAGGTACTCGCTCTGGGGCCAACGTCCTGACTTTC,CASSLRGGTRSGANVLTF
TRBJ1-2,TRBD1,TRBV28,-,TGTGCCAGCAGGGGGGGACAGGGGGATGGCTACACCTTC,CASRGGQGDGYTF
TRBJ2-3,TRBD1,TRBV5-6,-,TGTGCCAGCAGCTTCTCACAGGGGAATACGCAGTATTTT,CASSFSQGNTQYF
TRBJ2-7,-,TRBV6-1,few,TGTGCCAGCAGTGATGTCGGGAGTTTAGGGGGTTACGAGCAGTACTTC,CASSDVGSLGGYEQYF
TRBJ2-7,TRBD2,TRBV19,many,TGTGCCAGTAGCAGGACTAGCGGGGCCTACGAGCAGTACTTC,CASSRTSGAYEQYF
TRBJ2-7,-,TRBV6-1,few,TGTGCCAGCAGTGACCCGGGAATACTGGGCTACGAGCAGTACTTC,CASSDPGILGYEQYF
TRBJ1-3,TRBD1,TRBV12-3/TRBV12-4,many,TGTGCCAGCGGACAGGGGCCAGGAAACACCATATATTTT,CASGQGPGNTIYF
TRBJ2-1,-,TRBV7-2,few,TGTGCCAGCAGCTTTCTACACAATGAGCAGTTCTTC,CASSFLHNEQFF
TRBJ2-1,-,TRBV7-9,-,TGTGCCAGCGGATCAGGAAAGGACACCCTGGTGCAGTTCTTC,CASGSGKDTLVQFF
TRBJ2-7,-,TRBV3-1,-,TGTGCCAGCAGCCAAGGTGTCTTCGGGGGCGAGCAGTACTTC,CASSQGVFGGEQYF
TRBJ1-3,-,TRBV29-1,-,TGCAGCGCAAAGATGGGGGGAAACACCATATATTTT,CSAKMGGNTIYF
TRBJ2-5,-,TRBV29-1,few,TGCAGCGTCCCCCGGGGGCCAGGGGGAGAGACCCAGTACTTC,CSVPRGPGGETQYF
TRBJ2-1,-,TRBV29-1,few,TGCAGCATCACCCGGGGGTCTGGTGAGCAGTTCTTC,CSITRGSGEQFF